This is a list of T cell receptor beta chains from one sample in a study of blood T cell repertoires in COVID-19. Clones were sequenced by immunoSEQ multiplex PCR, and TCRdb holds only the in-frame ones, with some missing. The sample yields some 370,000 clones, about four fifths seen once. Sequenced material: PBMCs or T cells enriched from blood (not recorded which). The receptors originated from a woman aged 50 to 65 who had recovered from COVID-19. CDR3s include the opening cysteine and the closing phenylalanine or tryptophan. D genes are given only for firm matches. Clone size appears in some rows only: once, few, many, or a class for an expanded clone.

>TRBV15|TRBJ1-6|16|NA|NA
CATSRERSRGNSPLHF
TGTGCCACCTCACGGGAGAGGAGCCGCGGTAATTCACCCCTCCACTTT
>TRBV15|TRBJ2-2|15|few|NA
CATGLTGARTGELFF
TGTGCCACCGGACTAACAGGGGCTCGAACCGGGGAGCTGTTTTTT
>TRBV14|TRBJ2-2|13|few|NA
CASSQSLFGELFF
TGTGCCAGCAGCCAAAGCCTTTTCGGGGAGCTGTTTTTT
>TRBV7-2|TRBJ2-7|17|many|NA
CASSFKLGSGGSYEQYF
TGTGCCAGCAGCTTCAAACTAGGGAGCGGAGGGTCCTACGAGCAGTACTTC
>TRBV11-2|TRBJ2-7|14|NA|NA
CASSLVRGLSEQYF
TGTGCCAGCAGCTTAGTACGGGGTCTAAGCGAGCAGTACTTC
>TRBV18|TRBJ1-2|15|NA|TRBD1
CASSPQGAGYYGYTF
TGTGCCAGCTCACCTCAGGGGGCAGGGTACTATGGCTACACCTTC
>TRBV15|TRBJ2-1|18|NA|TRBD1
CATSRGGRTGGSYNEQFF
TGTGCCACCAGCAGAGGGGGCCGAACAGGGGGCAGTTACAATGAGCAGTTCTTC
>TRBV15|TRBJ2-2|15|NA|TRBD2
CATRGGRVRTGELFF
TGTGCCACCAGGGGCGGGAGGGTACGGACCGGGGAGCTGTTTTTT
>TRBV7-2|TRBJ1-5|15|few|NA
CASSLFAGWDQPQHF
TGTGCCAGCAGCTTATTCGCGGGGTGGGATCAGCCCCAGCATTTT
>TRBV29-1|TRBJ2-5|13|NA|NA
CSVSGPRWETQYF
TGCAGCGTTTCAGGGCCTAGGTGGGAGACCCAGTACTTC
>TRBV7-2|TRBJ2-1|15|NA|TRBD2
CASSGVGLGGGEQFF
TGTGCCAGCAGCGGGGTGGGACTAGGTGGTGGTGAGCAGTTCTTC
>TRBV12-5|TRBJ1-2|14|NA|NA
CASGLVPLLYGYTF
TGTGCTAGTGGTTTGGTACCCTTACTTTATGGCTACACCTTC
>TRBV19|TRBJ1-1|14|NA|TRBD1
CASSNRDRFTSIFF
TGTGCCAGTTCGAACCGGGACAGGTTTACCTCGATCTTCTTT
>TRBV6-2/TRBV6-3|TRBJ2-7|14|many|NA
CASSRQYYSYEQYF
TGTGCCAGCAGTCGACAGTATTACTCCTACGAGCAGTACTTC
>TRBV11-3|TRBJ1-2|14|NA|NA
CASSSVPANYGYTF
TGTGCCAGCAGTTCGGTCCCCGCTAACTATGGCTACACCTTC
>TRBV30|TRBJ1-2|13|NA|TRBD1
CAWSLDRVYGYTF
TGTGCCTGGAGTCTCGACAGGGTCTATGGCTACACCTTC
>TRBV7-2|TRBJ2-1|15|few|NA
CASSLIQGGVNEQFF
TGTGCCAGCAGCTTAATCCAGGGGGGAGTCAATGAGCAGTTCTTC
>TRBV7-3|TRBJ2-3|13|NA|NA
CASSSSSTDTQYF
TGTGCCAGCAGCTCCTCTAGCACAGATACGCAGTATTTT
>TRBV13|TRBJ1-2|14|few|NA
CASSLRGMGYGYTF
TGTGCCAGCAGCTTAAGGGGAATGGGGTATGGCTACACCTTC
>TRBV5-1|TRBJ2-1|16|NA|NA
CASTPDSFGSYNEQFF
TGCGCCAGCACCCCGGACAGCTTTGGGTCCTACAATGAGCAGTTCTTC
>TRBV13|TRBJ2-7|12|NA|NA
CASSLRNYEQYF
TGTGCCAGCAGCCTCCGTAACTACGAGCAGTACTTC
>TRBV5-6|TRBJ2-1|15|NA|TRBD1
CASSEGQGVYNEQFF
TGTGCCAGCAGCGAGGGACAGGGTGTTTACAATGAGCAGTTCTTC
>TRBV20-1|TRBJ2-1|15|few|TRBD2
CSASLAGGGYNEQFF
TGCAGTGCTAGTCTAGCGGGAGGGGGCTACAATGAGCAGTTCTTC
>TRBV2|TRBJ2-7|14|NA|TRBD1
CASSEDRKINQGAF
TGTGCCAGCAGTGAGGATCGGAAAATTAACCAGGGGGCCTTC
>TRBV5-1|TRBJ2-3|14|NA|NA
CASSLAQLRDTQYF
TGCGCCAGCAGCTTGGCCCAATTACGGGATACGCAGTATTTT
>TRBV7-9|TRBJ1-2|16|NA|TRBD1
CASRPDAGQGRDGYTF
TGTGCCAGCAGACCTGACGCAGGACAGGGTCGAGATGGCTACACCTTC
>TRBV30|TRBJ1-2|16|NA|TRBD1
CAWSVLGQGRAGGYTF
TGTGCCTGGAGTGTATTAGGACAGGGAAGAGCGGGGGGCTACACCTTC
>TRBV2|TRBJ1-4|13|NA|TRBD1
CARGGQGNEKLFF
TGTGCCAGGGGGGGACAGGGTAATGAAAAACTGTTTTTT
>TRBV11-2|TRBJ2-7|14|NA|NA
CASSAIVRAYEQYF
TGTGCCAGCAGCGCCATAGTAAGAGCCTACGAGCAGTACTTC
>TRBV9|TRBJ1-3|17|NA|NA
CASSVEGVGNWGNTIYF
TGTGCCAGCAGCGTAGAGGGGGTGGGCAACTGGGGAAACACCATATATTTT
>TRBV27|TRBJ2-4|18|NA|NA
CASSLSYYSFQAKNIQYF
TGTGCCAGCAGTTTATCGTATTACTCCTTCCAAGCCAAAAACATTCAGTACTTC
>TRBV11-3|TRBJ2-1|12|few|NA
CASSPNSGEQFF
TGTGCCAGCAGCCCAAATAGCGGCGAGCAGTTCTTC